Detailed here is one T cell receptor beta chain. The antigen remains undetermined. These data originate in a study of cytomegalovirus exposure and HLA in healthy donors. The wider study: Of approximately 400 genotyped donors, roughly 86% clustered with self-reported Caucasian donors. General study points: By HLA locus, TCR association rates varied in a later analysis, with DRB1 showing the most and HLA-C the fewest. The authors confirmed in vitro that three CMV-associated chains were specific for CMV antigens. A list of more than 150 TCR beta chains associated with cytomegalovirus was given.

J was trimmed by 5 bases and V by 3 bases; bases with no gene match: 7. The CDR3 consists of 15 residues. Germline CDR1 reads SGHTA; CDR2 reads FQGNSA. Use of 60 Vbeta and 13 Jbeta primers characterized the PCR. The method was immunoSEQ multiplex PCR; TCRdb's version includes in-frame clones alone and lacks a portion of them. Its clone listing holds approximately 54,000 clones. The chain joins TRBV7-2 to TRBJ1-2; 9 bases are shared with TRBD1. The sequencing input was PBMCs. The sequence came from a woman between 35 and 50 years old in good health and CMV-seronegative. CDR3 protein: CASSLGQGQGYGYTF. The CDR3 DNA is TGTGCCAGCAGCTTGGGACAGGGCCAGGGTTATGGCTACACCTTC.